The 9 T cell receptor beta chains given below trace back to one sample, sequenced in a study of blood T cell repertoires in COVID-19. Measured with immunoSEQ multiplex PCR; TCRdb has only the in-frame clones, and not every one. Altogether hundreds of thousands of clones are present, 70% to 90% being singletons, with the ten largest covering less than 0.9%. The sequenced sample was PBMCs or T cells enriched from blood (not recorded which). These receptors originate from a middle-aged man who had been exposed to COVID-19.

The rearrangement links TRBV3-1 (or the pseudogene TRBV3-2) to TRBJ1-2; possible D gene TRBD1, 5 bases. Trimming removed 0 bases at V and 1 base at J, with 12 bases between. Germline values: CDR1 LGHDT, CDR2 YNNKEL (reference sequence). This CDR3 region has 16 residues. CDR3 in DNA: TGTGCCAGCAGCCAAGACCCGGGACTCCTTAACTATGGCTACACCTTC. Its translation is CASSQDPGLLNYGYTF.

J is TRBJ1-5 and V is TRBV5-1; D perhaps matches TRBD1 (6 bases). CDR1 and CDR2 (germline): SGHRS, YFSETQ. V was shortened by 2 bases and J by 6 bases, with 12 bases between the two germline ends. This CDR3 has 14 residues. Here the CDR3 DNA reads TGCGCCAGCAGCTTAGGGTCAGGGGTTCAGCCCCAGCATTTT. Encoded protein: CASSLGSGVQPQHF.

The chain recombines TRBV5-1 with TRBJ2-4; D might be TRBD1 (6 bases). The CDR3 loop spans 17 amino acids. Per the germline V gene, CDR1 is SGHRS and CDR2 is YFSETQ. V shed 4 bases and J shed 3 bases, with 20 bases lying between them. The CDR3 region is CASSRNNPQGSKNIQYF. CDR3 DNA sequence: TGCGCCAGCAGCCGAAATAACCCACAGGGAAGCAAAAACATTCAGTACTTC.

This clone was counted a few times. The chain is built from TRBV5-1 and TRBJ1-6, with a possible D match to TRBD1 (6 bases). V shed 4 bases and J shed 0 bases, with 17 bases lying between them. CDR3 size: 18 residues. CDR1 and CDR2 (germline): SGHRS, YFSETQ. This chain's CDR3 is CASSPKGGSSSYNSPLHF. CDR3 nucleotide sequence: TGCGCCAGCAGCCCGAAAGGGGGATCAAGCTCCTATAATTCACCCCTCCACTTT.

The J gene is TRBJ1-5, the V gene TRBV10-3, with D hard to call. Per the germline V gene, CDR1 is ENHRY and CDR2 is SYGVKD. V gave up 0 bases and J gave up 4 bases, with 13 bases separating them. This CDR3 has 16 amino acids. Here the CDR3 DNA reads TGTGCCATCAGTGAGTCGACAAGTGGGCCTAATCAGCCCCAGCATTTT. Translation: CAISESTSGPNQPQHF.

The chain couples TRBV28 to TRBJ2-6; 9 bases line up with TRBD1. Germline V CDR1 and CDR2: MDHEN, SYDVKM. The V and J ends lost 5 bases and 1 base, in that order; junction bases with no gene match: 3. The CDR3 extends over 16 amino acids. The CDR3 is CASSADRGSGANVLTF. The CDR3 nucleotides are TGTGCCAGCAGTGCCGACAGGGGGTCTGGGGCCAACGTCCTGACTTTC.

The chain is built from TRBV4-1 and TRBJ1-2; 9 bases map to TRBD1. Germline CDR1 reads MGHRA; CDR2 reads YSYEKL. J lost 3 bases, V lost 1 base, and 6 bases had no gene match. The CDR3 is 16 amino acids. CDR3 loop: CASSQGLGQGYYGYTF. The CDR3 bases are TGCGCCAGCAGCCAAGGTCTTGGACAGGGGTACTATGGCTACACCTTC.

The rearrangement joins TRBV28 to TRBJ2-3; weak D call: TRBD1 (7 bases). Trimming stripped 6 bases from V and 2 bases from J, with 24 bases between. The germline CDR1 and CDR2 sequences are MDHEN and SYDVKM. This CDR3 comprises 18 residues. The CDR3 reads CASRLNPGRQGNTDTQYF. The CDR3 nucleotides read TGTGCCAGCAGGTTAAATCCCGGGAGACAGGGAAACACAGATACGCAGTATTTT.

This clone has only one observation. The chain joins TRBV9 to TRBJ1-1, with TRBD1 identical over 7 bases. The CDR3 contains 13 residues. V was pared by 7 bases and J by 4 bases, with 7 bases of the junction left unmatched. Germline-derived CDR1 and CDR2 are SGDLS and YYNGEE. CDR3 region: CASQGDSPTEAFF. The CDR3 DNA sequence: TGTGCCAGCCAGGGGGACAGCCCCACTGAAGCTTTCTTT.